This T cell receptor (beta chain) came from a study of technical replicates of blood from a few donors. Trimming cost V 5 bases and J 2 bases; bases outside gene matches: 7. Germline CDR1 MDHEN, CDR2 SYDVKM. This CDR3 is built from 15 residues. The method was immunoSEQ multiplex PCR; TCRdb's version includes in-frame clones alone and lacks a portion of them. The profile shows approximately 70,000 clones, less than 97% of them singletons. The chain links TRBV28 to TRBJ2-7; TRBD1 matches at 9 bases. Sequencing was performed on T cells isolated from PBMCs. The origin of this receptor is a human donor in good health. The chain's CDR3 is CASSPWTGAPYEQYF. CDR3 nucleotide sequence: TGTGCCAGCAGTCCGTGGACAGGGGCGCCCTACGAGCAGTACTTC.